Here is one T cell receptor (beta chain) with its context. What it binds is not known. Clones were read by immunoSEQ multiplex PCR, and TCRdb kept only the in-frame ones, dropping some. The profile shows 150,000 to 200,000 clones, approximately 91% of them singletons. This entry belongs to a study of T cell responses to AZD1222 COVID-19 vaccine. Study results and caveats: Only a handful of AZD1222 recipients, more than five in all, had baseline seropositivity. Per reports, nearly half of all spike-specific TCRs target regions that are unmutated in variants. Spike-wide coverage was observed for vaccine-associated CD4 TCRs, with dominant responses at 160-218 and 743-854. There were repertoire samples only from the period after the peak T cell response.

Germline loops: CDR1 SGHVS, CDR2 FQNEAQ. The CDR3 covers 15 residues. The trim removed 3 bases at V and 6 bases at J, leaving 5 bases unmatched. This TCR came from an adult in good health. The sequencing used peripheral blood, collected on day 0 of AZD1222 vaccination. The chain has TRBV7-8 and TRBJ1-6, with TRBD1 matching 7 bases. CDR3 sequence (DNA): TGTGCCAGCAGCTTTACGGGACAGATTAATTCACCCCTCCACTTT. It is translated as CASSFTGQINSPLHF. Drawing the rest from reference TRBV7-8 and TRBJ1-6, the complete variable domain is GAGVSQSPRYKVAKRGQDVALRCDPISGHVSLFWYQQALGQGPEFLTYFQNEAQLDKSGLPSDRFFAERPEGSVSTLKIQRTQQEDSAVYLCASSFTGQINSPLHFGNGTRLTVT.